Each of the 23 T cell receptor beta chains below was sequenced from the same sample in a study of CD8+ T cells in alopecia areata. Regarding treatment: oral pan-JAK inhibitor, 5-10 mg twice daily. RNA extraction was followed by reverse transcription into cDNA, which acted as the sequencing template. The protocol was immunoSEQ multiplex PCR, while the TCRdb copy is restricted to in-frame clones and leaves out a portion. Of 150,000 to 200,000 clones in the sample, around three fifths are singletons; the top ten hold 1.3%. This sample comprised CD4+ T cells sorted from blood, obtained at roughly week 49, from a patient treated with tofacitinib. These receptors came from a human donor with alopecia areata.

Regarding this clone: Other DNA variants within this sample encode the same CDR3. Written as DNA, the CDR3 is TGTGCTAGTGGACTAGATAACACCGGGGAGCTGTTTTTT. As protein: CASGLDNTGELFF. This chain connects TRBV12-5 to TRBJ2-2; TRBD2 might be the D (5 bases). CDR1 is LGHNT and CDR2 is FRNRAP in the germline V gene. V was cut by 6 bases and J by 2 bases, with 7 bases left in between. The CDR3 extends over 13 amino acids.

This clone was observed a handful of times. The chain carries TRBV6-6 and TRBJ2-1; D is unresolved. Looked up from germline, CDR1 is MNHNY and CDR2 is SVGAGI (reference sequence). The CDR3 length is 14 residues. V gave up 10 bases and J gave up 0 bases, with 13 bases separating them. CDR3 sequence reads: CAISYRSSYNEQFF. The CDR3 bases are TGTGCCATCTCCTACCGCAGCTCCTACAATGAGCAGTTCTTC.

The rearrangement uses TRBV29-1 and TRBJ2-3; tentatively, D is TRBD1 (5 bases). Trimming removed 6 bases at V and 2 bases at J, with 12 bases between. Germline CDR1 reads SQVTM; CDR2 reads ANQGSEA. CDR3 length: 13 amino acids. Written as DNA, the CDR3 is TGCAGCGTAATGGGCAGGGACACAGATACGCAGTATTTT. This gives the protein CSVMGRDTDTQYF.

V gene TRBV14 combines with J gene TRBJ1-2; tentatively, D is TRBD1 (6 bases). The CDR3 is made up of 14 amino acids. V dropped 1 base and J dropped 5 bases, with 11 bases sitting between them. Germline values: CDR1 SGHDN, CDR2 FVKESK. The CDR3 loop reads CASSQVNQGYGYTF. The CDR3 DNA sequence: TGTGCCAGCAGCCAAGTTAACCAGGGGTATGGCTACACCTTC.

The chain carries TRBV29-1 and TRBJ1-1, with 7 bases matching TRBD1. The germline V gene encodes CDR1 SQVTM and CDR2 ANQGSEA. V was clipped by 7 bases and J by 0 bases; unmatched bases: 5. The CDR3 sequence is 13 residues long. The CDR3 loop reads CSAMTGLNTEAFF. CDR3 bases: TGCAGCGCCATGACAGGGTTGAACACTGAAGCTTTCTTT.

The chain joins TRBV7-9 to TRBJ2-7; tentative D call: TRBD2 (7 bases). Germline CDR1 is SEHNR and CDR2 is FQNEAQ (reference sequence). V was pared by 5 bases and J by 5 bases, with 19 bases between. The CDR3 has 15 residues. The CDR3 is CASSTRGAYPDEQYF. DNA for the CDR3: TGTGCCAGCAGCACCCGGGGGGCCTATCCGGACGAGCAGTACTTC.

This clone was recorded only once. This chain connects TRBV2 to TRBJ1-2; 8 nucleotides align to TRBD1. Germline V CDR1 and CDR2: SNHLY, FYNNEI. V was pared by 1 base and J by 12 bases, with 7 bases of the junction left unmatched. The CDR3 loop spans 13 amino acids. In DNA, the CDR3 is TGTGCCAGCAGTGAAGAAACAGGGGGAAGGCACACCTTC. Translation gives CASSEETGGRHTF. The full variable domain, its missing parts supplied by reference TRBV2 and TRBJ1-2, is EPEVTQTPSHQVTQMGQEVILRCVPISNHLYFYWYRQILGQKVEFLVSFYNNEISEKSEIFDDQFSVERPDGSNFTLKIRSTKLEDSAMYFCASSEETGGRHTFGSGTRLTVV.

The chain's CDR3 is CASSDAVSGYGYTF. The CDR3 DNA reads as TGTGCCAGCAGTGACGCAGTATCTGGCTATGGCTACACCTTC. The chain links TRBV25-1 to TRBJ1-2, with D hard to call. Germline V gene sequence: CDR1 MGHDK, CDR2 SYGVNS. The CDR3 has 14 amino acids. V lost 3 bases to trimming and J lost 4 bases, with 12 bases between them.

This clone turned up a few times. The chain links TRBV15 to TRBJ2-6; D not certain. The CDR3 length is 17 residues. Germline loops: CDR1 LNHNV, CDR2 YYDKDF (reference sequence). The V end was cut by 0 bases, the J end by 0 bases, with 9 bases between. The chain's CDR3 is CATSRETVHSGANVLTF. Here the CDR3 DNA reads TGTGCCACCAGCAGAGAGACTGTGCACTCTGGGGCCAACGTCCTGACTTTC.

The V gene is TRBV29-1, the J gene TRBJ2-3, with TRBD1 as a possible D gene (6 bases). The CDR3 consists of 12 residues. V dropped 5 bases and J dropped 1 base, with 7 bases sitting between them. Germline assignment: CDR1 SQVTM and CDR2 ANQGSEA. Here the CDR3 DNA reads TGCAGCGTTAGGACAGGCACAGATACGCAGTATTTT. It is translated as CSVRTGTDTQYF.

The chain is built from TRBV15 and TRBJ1-5, with D unclear. Germline V gene lookup returns CDR1 LNHNV and CDR2 YYDKDF (reference sequence). V lost 0 bases to trimming and J lost 2 bases, with 8 bases between them. The CDR3 has 15 amino acids. This CDR3 reads CATSRDLAGNQPQHF. The CDR3 DNA is TGTGCCACCAGCAGAGATCTGGCGGGCAATCAGCCCCAGCATTTT. Looking up the rest from reference TRBV15 and TRBJ1-5 gives the full variable domain: DAMVIQNPRYQVTQFGKPVTLSCSQTLNHNVMYWYQQKSSQAPKLLFHYYDKDFNNEADTPDNFQSRRPNTSFCFLDIRSPGLGDTAMYLCATSRDLAGNQPQHFGDGTRLSIL.

The chain is built from TRBV27 and TRBJ1-6; the D gene is possibly TRBD1 (5 bases). V lost 3 bases, J lost 9 bases, and 15 bases lay in between. The germline V gene has CDR1 MNHEY and CDR2 SMNVEV (reference sequence). The CDR3 has 15 amino acids. Here the CDR3 reads CASSFERGVGSPLHF. Here the CDR3 DNA reads TGTGCCAGCAGTTTTGAGAGGGGCGTAGGTTCACCCCTCCACTTT.

The V and J genes are TRBV27 and TRBJ1-1; 7 bases are shared with TRBD1. Germline values: CDR1 MNHEY, CDR2 SMNVEV (reference sequence). This CDR3 contains 14 residues. Losses at the gene ends were 3 bases for V and 11 bases for J; bases not matched to a gene: 12. This CDR3 is CASSFREGASNAFF. The CDR3 bases are TGTGCCAGCAGTTTCCGAGAGGGGGCAAGTAACGCTTTCTTT.

The V and J genes are TRBV30 and TRBJ2-2; 7 bases match TRBD2. Per germline, CDR1 GTSNPN and CDR2 SVGIG (reference sequence). The V and J ends lost 4 bases and 6 bases, in that order; junction bases with no gene match: 2. The CDR3 length is 12 residues. DNA of the CDR3: TGTGCCTGGATGGCGGGGGCCGGGGAGCTGTTTTTT. Translating gives CAWMAGAGELFF.

The sample holds a few counts of this clone. This sequence joins TRBV29-1 and TRBJ2-3; 8 nucleotides match TRBD2. The CDR3 has 16 residues. J lost 3 bases, V lost 1 base, and 9 bases had no gene match. Germline values: CDR1 SQVTM, CDR2 ANQGSEA. Written as DNA, the CDR3 is TGCAGCGTTGAAGGAACAGCGGGAGAATTAACAGATACGCAGTATTTT. Translating gives CSVEGTAGELTDTQYF.

The rearrangement links TRBV29-1 to TRBJ2-7, with no clear D. V was clipped by 4 bases and J by 5 bases, with 6 bases between them. CDR3 length: 10 residues. The germline V gene has CDR1 SQVTM and CDR2 ANQGSEA. In nucleotides, the CDR3 is TGCAGCGTTGGACTCAACGAGCAGTACTTC. This encodes CSVGLNEQYF.

V usage is TRBV5-1 and J usage is TRBJ1-1, with D unresolved. This CDR3 spans 13 amino acids. The germline V gene encodes CDR1 SGHRS and CDR2 YFSETQ. Trimming removed 5 bases from V and 0 bases from J, with 8 bases in between. The CDR3 DNA sequence: TGCGCCAGCAGGGACGGAATGAACACTGAAGCTTTCTTT. Its translation is CASRDGMNTEAFF.

V usage is TRBV4-1 and J usage is TRBJ1-5; TRBD1 is a possible D gene (6 bases). CDR3 length: 14 amino acids. Germline CDR1 is MGHRA and CDR2 is YSYEKL. The V end was cut by 4 bases, the J end by 5 bases, with 12 bases between. DNA for the CDR3: TGCGCCAGCAGCCCAACAGGGTTGGATCAGCCCCAGCATTTT. Translated, it gives CASSPTGLDQPQHF.

This clone was found a few times. The chain employs TRBV9 and TRBJ2-7; 7 bases agree with TRBD1. The trim removed 3 bases at V and 7 bases at J, leaving 13 bases unmatched. The CDR3 loop spans 15 amino acids. Germline CDR1 reads SGDLS; CDR2 reads YYNGEE. CDR3 protein: CASSGRTGASQEQYF. The CDR3 DNA reads TGTGCCAGCAGCGGAAGGACAGGCGCGTCTCAGGAGCAGTACTTC.

The chain carries TRBV30 and TRBJ1-6, with 8 bases aligning to TRBD1. Germline V gene sequence: CDR1 GTSNPN, CDR2 SVGIG (reference sequence). This CDR3 has 16 residues. Germline trimming cut 2 bases from V and 8 bases from J; bases unmatched to any gene: 11. CDR3 region: CAWSFSRGRLDSPLHF. DNA for the CDR3: TGTGCCTGGAGTTTTAGCAGGGGGCGATTGGATTCACCCCTCCACTTT.

This clone was seen a few times. The CDR3 DNA follows: TGTGCCAGCTCATCCGGGACAGGGGCCTACGAGCAGTACTTC. Its translation is CASSSGTGAYEQYF. This chain connects TRBV18 to TRBJ2-7, with 10 bases aligning to TRBD1. V shed 5 bases and J 2 bases; nucleotides not matched to a gene: 3. Germline values: CDR1 KGHSH, CDR2 LQKENI. The CDR3 extends over 14 amino acids.

The chain carries TRBV7-2 and TRBJ1-6; no firm D call. Germline V gives CDR1 SGHTA, CDR2 FQGNSA. V was shortened by 5 bases and J by 9 bases, with 14 bases between the two germline ends. The CDR3 consists of 14 residues. The CDR3 reads CASSVFGDGSPLHF. DNA of the CDR3: TGTGCCAGCAGCGTTTTCGGAGACGGTTCACCCCTCCACTTT.

This clone was seen repeatedly, ten times or more. The V and J genes are TRBV29-1 and TRBJ1-2, with a tentative D call TRBD1 (6 bases). Germline assignment: CDR1 SQVTM and CDR2 ANQGSEA. Trimming removed 7 bases from V and 4 bases from J, with 19 bases in between. The CDR3 is 14 amino acids. The CDR3 DNA sequence: TGCAGCGCCCTGCGGGGGGCGTCGGGCTATGGCTACACCTTC. This sequence encodes CSALRGASGYGYTF.